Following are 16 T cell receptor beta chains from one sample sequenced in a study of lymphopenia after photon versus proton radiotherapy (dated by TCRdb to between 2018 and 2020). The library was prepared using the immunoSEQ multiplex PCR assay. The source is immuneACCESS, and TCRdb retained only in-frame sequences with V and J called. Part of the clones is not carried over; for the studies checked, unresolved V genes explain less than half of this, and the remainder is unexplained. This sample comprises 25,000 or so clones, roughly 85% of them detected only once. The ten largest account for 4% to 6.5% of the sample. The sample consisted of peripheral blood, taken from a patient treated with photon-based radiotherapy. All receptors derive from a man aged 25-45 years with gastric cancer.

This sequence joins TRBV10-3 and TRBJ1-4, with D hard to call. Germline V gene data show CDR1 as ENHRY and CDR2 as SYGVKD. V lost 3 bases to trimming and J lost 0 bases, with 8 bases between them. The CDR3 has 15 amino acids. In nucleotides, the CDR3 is TGTGCCATCAGTGAACAGATTGCAACTAATGAAAAACTGTTTTTT. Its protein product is CAISEQIATNEKLFF.

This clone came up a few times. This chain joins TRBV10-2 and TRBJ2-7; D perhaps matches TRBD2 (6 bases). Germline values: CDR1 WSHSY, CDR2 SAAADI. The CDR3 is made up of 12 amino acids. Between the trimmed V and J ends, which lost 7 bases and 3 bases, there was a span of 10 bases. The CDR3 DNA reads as TGCGCCAGCAAGGGAGGTTACTACGAGCAGTACTTC. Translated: CASKGGYYEQYF.

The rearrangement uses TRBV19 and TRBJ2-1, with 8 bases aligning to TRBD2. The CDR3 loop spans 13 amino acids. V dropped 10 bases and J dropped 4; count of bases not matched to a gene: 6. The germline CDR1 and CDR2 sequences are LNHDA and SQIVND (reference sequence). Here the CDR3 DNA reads TGTGCCACTGGACTAGCTCTGTACAATGAGCAGTTCTTC. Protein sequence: CATGLALYNEQFF.

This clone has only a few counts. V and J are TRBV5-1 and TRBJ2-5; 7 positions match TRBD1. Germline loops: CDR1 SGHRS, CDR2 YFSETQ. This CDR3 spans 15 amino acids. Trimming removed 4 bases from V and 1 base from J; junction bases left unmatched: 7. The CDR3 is CASSGTGTAQETQYF. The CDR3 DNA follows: TGCGCCAGCAGCGGGACCGGGACAGCCCAAGAGACCCAGTACTTC.

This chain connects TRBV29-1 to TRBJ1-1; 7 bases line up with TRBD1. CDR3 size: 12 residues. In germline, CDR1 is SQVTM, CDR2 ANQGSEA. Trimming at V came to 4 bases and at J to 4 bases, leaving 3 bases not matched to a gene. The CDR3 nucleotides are TGCAGCGTTGGGGGACAGTCCACTGAAGCTTTCTTT. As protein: CSVGGQSTEAFF. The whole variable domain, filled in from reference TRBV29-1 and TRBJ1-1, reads SAVISQKPSRDICQRGTSLTIQCQVDSQVTMMFWYRQQPGQSLTLIATANQGSEATYESGFVIDKFPISRPNLTFSTLTVSNMSPEDSSIYLCSVGGQSTEAFFGQGTRLTVV.

This CDR3 reads CASSDPGGVTQHF. For the CDR3, the DNA is TGTGCCAGCAGTGATCCCGGAGGGGTGACCCAGCATTTT. This sequence joins TRBV2 and TRBJ1-5, with D possibly TRBD1 on 5 matching bases. The CDR3 is made up of 13 amino acids. The germline V gene has CDR1 SNHLY and CDR2 FYNNEI. V lost 3 bases to trimming and J lost 11 bases, with 14 bases between them. Drawing the rest from reference TRBV2 and TRBJ1-5, the complete variable domain is EPEVTQTPSHQVTQMGQEVILRCVPISNHLYFYWYRQILGQKVEFLVSFYNNEISEKSEIFDDQFSVERPDGSNFTLKIRSTKLEDSAMYFCASSDPGGVTQHFGDGTRLSIL.

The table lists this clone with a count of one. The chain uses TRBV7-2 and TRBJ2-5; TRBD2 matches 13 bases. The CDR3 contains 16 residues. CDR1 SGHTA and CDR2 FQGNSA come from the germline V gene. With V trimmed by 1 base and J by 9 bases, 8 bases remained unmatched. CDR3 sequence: CASSLDGTSGASAQYF. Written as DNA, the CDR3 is TGTGCCAGCAGCTTAGACGGGACTAGCGGGGCCTCGGCCCAGTACTTC. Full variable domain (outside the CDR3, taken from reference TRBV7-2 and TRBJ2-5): GAGVSQSPSNKVTEKGKDVELRCDPISGHTALYWYRQSLGQGLEFLIYFQGNSAPDKSGLPSDRFSAERTGGSVSTLTIQRTQQEDSAVYLCASSLDGTSGASAQYFGPGTRLLVL.

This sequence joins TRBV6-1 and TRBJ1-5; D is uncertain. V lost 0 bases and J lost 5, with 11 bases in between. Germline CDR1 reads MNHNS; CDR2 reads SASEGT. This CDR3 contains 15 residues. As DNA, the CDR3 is TGTGCCAGCAGTGAAGCGCCGACCTTAGATCAGCCCCAGCATTTT. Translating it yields CASSEAPTLDQPQHF.

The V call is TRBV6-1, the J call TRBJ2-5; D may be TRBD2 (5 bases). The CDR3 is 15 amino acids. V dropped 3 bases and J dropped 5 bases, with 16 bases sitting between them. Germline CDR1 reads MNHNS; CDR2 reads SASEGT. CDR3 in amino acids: CASSDRGSWEETQYF. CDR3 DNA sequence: TGTGCCAGCAGTGATCGGGGTAGTTGGGAGGAGACCCAGTACTTC.

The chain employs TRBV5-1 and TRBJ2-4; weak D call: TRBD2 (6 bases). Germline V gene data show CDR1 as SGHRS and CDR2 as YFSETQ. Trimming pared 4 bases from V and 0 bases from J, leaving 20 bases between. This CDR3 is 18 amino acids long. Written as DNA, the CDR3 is TGCGCCAGCAGCGCGTTGGGGGGAGAGCTTCTAGCCAAAAACATTCAGTACTTC. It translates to CASSALGGELLAKNIQYF.

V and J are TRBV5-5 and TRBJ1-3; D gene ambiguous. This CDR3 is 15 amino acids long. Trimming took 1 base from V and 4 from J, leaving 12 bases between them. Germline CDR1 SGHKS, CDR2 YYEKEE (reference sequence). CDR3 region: CASSLSYLAGNTIYF. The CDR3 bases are TGTGCCAGCAGCTTGAGTTACTTGGCCGGAAACACCATATATTTT.

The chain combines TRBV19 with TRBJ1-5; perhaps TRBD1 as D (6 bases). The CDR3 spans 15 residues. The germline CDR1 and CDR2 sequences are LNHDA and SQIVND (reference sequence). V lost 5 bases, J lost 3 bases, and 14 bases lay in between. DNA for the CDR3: TGTGCCAGTAGTCCGGGACATGCCTTCAATCAGCCCCAGCATTTT. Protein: CASSPGHAFNQPQHF. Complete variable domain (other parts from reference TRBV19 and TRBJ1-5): DGGITQSPKYLFRKEGQNVTLSCEQNLNHDAMYWYRQDPGQGLRLIYYSQIVNDFQKGDIAEGYSVSREKKESFPLTVTSAQKNPTAFYLCASSPGHAFNQPQHFGDGTRLSIL.

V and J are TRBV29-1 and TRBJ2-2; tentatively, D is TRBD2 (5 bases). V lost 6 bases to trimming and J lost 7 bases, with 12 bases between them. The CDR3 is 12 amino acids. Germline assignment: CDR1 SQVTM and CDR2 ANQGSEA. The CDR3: CSVRNAGGELFF. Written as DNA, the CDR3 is TGCAGCGTCCGGAATGCGGGCGGGGAGCTGTTTTTT.

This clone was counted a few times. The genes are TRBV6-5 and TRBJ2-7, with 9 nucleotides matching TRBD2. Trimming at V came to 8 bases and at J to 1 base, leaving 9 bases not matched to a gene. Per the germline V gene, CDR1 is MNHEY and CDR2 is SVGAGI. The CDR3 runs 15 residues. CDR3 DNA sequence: TGTGCCAGCGGTACCGCTAGCGGGGTTTCCTACGAGCAGTACTTC. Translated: CASGTASGVSYEQYF.

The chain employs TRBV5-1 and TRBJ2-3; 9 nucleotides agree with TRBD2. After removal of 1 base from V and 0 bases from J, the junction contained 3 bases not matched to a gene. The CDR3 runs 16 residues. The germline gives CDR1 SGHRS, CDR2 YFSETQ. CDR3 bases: TGCGCCAGCAGCTTGTTCACTAGCGGGAGCACAGATACGCAGTATTTT. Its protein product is CASSLFTSGSTDTQYF.

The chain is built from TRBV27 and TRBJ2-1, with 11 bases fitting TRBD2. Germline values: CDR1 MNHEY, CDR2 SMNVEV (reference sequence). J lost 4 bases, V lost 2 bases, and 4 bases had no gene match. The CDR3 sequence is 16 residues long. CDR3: CASSLGTSGPYNEQFF. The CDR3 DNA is TGTGCCAGCAGTTTAGGGACTAGCGGCCCTTACAATGAGCAGTTCTTC.